This T cell receptor (beta chain) is from a study of CD4 T cells in relation to SARS-CoV-2 and coronaviruses. In the study overall: Controls used an HIV-1 Nef peptide pool or no peptide. Points from the study as a whole: Roughly 65% of donors had memory CD4+ clonotypes crossrecognizing SARS-CoV-2 and common cold coronavirus spike.

The unexposed donors gave CD4+ T cells in about 2011-2018, prior to COVID-19. The cells were cultured for about ten days before CD4+ T cells were isolated. Cells permitting, SARS-CoV-2 S/N and four cold-coronavirus spikes were tested on unexposed-donor CD4+ T cells. Each well had approximately 2.2 million PBMCs in around 5% human AB serum with IL-2. This table comes from immunoSEQ multiplex PCR, and its TCRdb copy is limited to in-frame clones, with some not included. The sample consists of tens of thousands of clones, around 76% of them appearing once. This clone was detected only a few times. What it recognizes is unknown. J was trimmed by 0 bases and V by 3 bases; bases with no gene match: 19. Per the germline V gene, CDR1 is LGHNT and CDR2 is FRNRAP. The CDR3 extends over 23 amino acids.

The receptor comes from a human donor in good health. The sample was CD4+ T cells from PBMCs, cultured in vitro. J is TRBJ2-2 and V is TRBV12-5; 13 bases agree with TRBD2. The CDR3 loop is CASGFRPGGLAGARFANTGELFF. The CDR3 DNA sequence: TGTGCTAGTGGTTTCAGACCCGGCGGACTAGCGGGAGCCAGGTTCGCGAACACCGGGGAGCTGTTTTTT. Full variable domain (rest looked up from reference TRBV12-5 and TRBJ2-2): DARVTQTPRHKVTEMGQEVTMRCQPILGHNTVFWYRQTMMQGLELLAYFRNRAPLDDSGMPKDRFSAEMPDATLATLKIQPSEPRDSAVYFCASGFRPGGLAGARFANTGELFFGEGSRLTVL.